These T cell receptor beta chains were read from a single sample in a study of blood T cell repertoires in COVID-19. Generated by immunoSEQ multiplex PCR, the TCRdb table keeps only in-frame clones and is missing some. Of roughly 200,000 clones in the sample, around 89% were seen once. Sequenced input: peripheral blood. The receptors originated from a man aged 50 to 59 with acute or convalescent COVID-19. The CDR3 runs from the conserved cysteine through the conserved F or W. Each record gives: J gene, D gene, clone size, V gene, CDR3 DNA, CDR3 protein. The D gene is left open where the match is weak. Expanded clones get a size class; other rows say once, few or many, or leave the size out.

j_call: TRBJ1-1
d_call: TRBD1
clone_size: -
v_call: TRBV12-3/TRBV12-4
cdr3_nt: TGTGCCAGCAAGGACAGGGTGGACACTGAAGCTTTCTTT
cdr3_aa: CASKDRVDTEAFF

j_call: TRBJ2-3
d_call: TRBD2
clone_size: -
v_call: TRBV24-1
cdr3_nt: TGTGCCACCAGTGATTTGAGGGGTGGCGCGGGAGGGCCGCTGGGAGATACGCAGTATTTT
cdr3_aa: CATSDLRGGAGGPLGDTQYF

j_call: TRBJ1-5
d_call: TRBD1
clone_size: -
v_call: TRBV28
cdr3_nt: TGTGCCACCCAGGGGGTGGATCAGCCCCAGCATTTT
cdr3_aa: CATQGVDQPQHF

j_call: TRBJ2-2
d_call: TRBD2
clone_size: -
v_call: TRBV9
cdr3_nt: TGTGCCAGCAGCGTAGGCCTAGCGGGAGTGAACACCGGGGAGCTGTTTTTT
cdr3_aa: CASSVGLAGVNTGELFF

j_call: TRBJ1-2
d_call: TRBD1
clone_size: -
v_call: TRBV19
cdr3_nt: TGTGCCAGTAGTATGGTCAGGGGGAACTATGGCTACACCTTC
cdr3_aa: CASSMVRGNYGYTF

j_call: TRBJ2-3
d_call: TRBD2
clone_size: -
v_call: TRBV5-1
cdr3_nt: TGCGCCAGCAGCTTGGCCGGGACTAGCGGGCCAGGGGCAGATACGCAGTATTTT
cdr3_aa: CASSLAGTSGPGADTQYF

j_call: TRBJ2-3
d_call: TRBD2
clone_size: -
v_call: TRBV6-5
cdr3_nt: TGTGCCACACGAACTAGCGGGGGGACAGATACGCAGTATTTT
cdr3_aa: CATRTSGGTDTQYF

j_call: TRBJ1-1
d_call: -
clone_size: few
v_call: TRBV28
cdr3_nt: TGTGCCAGCAGTTCCCCTAGGGGCTGGACTGAAGCTTTCTTT
cdr3_aa: CASSSPRGWTEAFF

j_call: TRBJ2-3
d_call: TRBD2
clone_size: -
v_call: TRBV2
cdr3_nt: TGTGCCAGCACTTCTAGCGGCTACACAGATACGCAGTATTTT
cdr3_aa: CASTSSGYTDTQYF

j_call: TRBJ1-2
d_call: TRBD1
clone_size: few
v_call: TRBV27
cdr3_nt: TGTGCCAGCAGTTTCGAGGCCGGGACAGGGCTTGGCTACACCTTC
cdr3_aa: CASSFEAGTGLGYTF

j_call: TRBJ2-7
d_call: -
clone_size: -
v_call: TRBV7-3
cdr3_nt: TGTGCCAGCAGCTTATCCGGGGAATCCAAGCAGTACTTC
cdr3_aa: CASSLSGESKQYF

j_call: TRBJ1-4
d_call: -
clone_size: -
v_call: TRBV21-1
cdr3_nt: TGTGCCAGCCCCCGGAGGTCGAGTAATGAAAAACTGTTTTTT
cdr3_aa: CASPRRSSNEKLFF

j_call: TRBJ1-3
d_call: -
clone_size: once
v_call: TRBV4-3
cdr3_nt: TGCGCCAGCAGCCAAGATTTTAGTGGAGTAAACACCATATATTTT
cdr3_aa: CASSQDFSGVNTIYF

j_call: TRBJ2-7
d_call: -
clone_size: few
v_call: TRBV28
cdr3_nt: TGTGCCAGCAGTTGGGTGCGGGGAGTTAATGGGCAGTACTTC
cdr3_aa: CASSWVRGVNGQYF

j_call: TRBJ2-1
d_call: -
clone_size: -
v_call: TRBV10-3
cdr3_nt: TGTGCCATCAGTGACCCGGCCCAGGGGAGCTCCTACAATGAGCAGTTCTTC
cdr3_aa: CAISDPAQGSSYNEQFF

j_call: TRBJ1-1
d_call: TRBD1
clone_size: -
v_call: TRBV28
cdr3_nt: TGTGCCAGCCTACAGGGGATTGAAGCTTTCTTT
cdr3_aa: CASLQGIEAFF

j_call: TRBJ2-2
d_call: TRBD1
clone_size: -
v_call: TRBV6-6
cdr3_nt: TGTGCCAGCACCTCAAGGGGGCGTTTCACCGGGGAGCTGTTTTTT
cdr3_aa: CASTSRGRFTGELFF

j_call: TRBJ2-2
d_call: -
clone_size: -
v_call: TRBV7-3
cdr3_nt: TGTGCCAGCAGCCAAACGACTGAAGCCAACACCGGGGAGCTGTTTTTT
cdr3_aa: CASSQTTEANTGELFF

j_call: TRBJ2-1
d_call: TRBD2
clone_size: -
v_call: TRBV7-9
cdr3_nt: TGTGCCAGCAGCTCCCGACTAGCGGGTTACAATGAGCAGTTCTTC
cdr3_aa: CASSSRLAGYNEQFF

j_call: TRBJ2-3
d_call: -
clone_size: -
v_call: TRBV5-1
cdr3_nt: TGCGCCAGCAGCTTGAGGACAGTGAGCACAGATACGCAGTATTTT
cdr3_aa: CASSLRTVSTDTQYF

j_call: TRBJ2-1
d_call: TRBD1
clone_size: -
v_call: TRBV29-1
cdr3_nt: TGCAGCGTTGAAGGGCGGGGACAGGCGGGCAATGAGCAGTTCTTC
cdr3_aa: CSVEGRGQAGNEQFF

j_call: TRBJ2-3
d_call: -
clone_size: -
v_call: TRBV9
cdr3_nt: TGTGCCAGCAGCGCTAACTCTAACACAGATACGCAGTATTTT
cdr3_aa: CASSANSNTDTQYF

j_call: TRBJ2-6
d_call: TRBD1
clone_size: -
v_call: TRBV27
cdr3_nt: TGTGCCAGCAGTTTCCTAGGGACAGGGACAACCTCTGGGGCCAACGTCCTGACTTTC
cdr3_aa: CASSFLGTGTTSGANVLTF

j_call: TRBJ2-5
d_call: -
clone_size: -
v_call: TRBV5-1
cdr3_nt: TGCGCCAGCAGCTTAAGGCCTAGCGAGATCCAAGAGACCCAGTACTTC
cdr3_aa: CASSLRPSEIQETQYF

j_call: TRBJ2-3
d_call: TRBD2
clone_size: -
v_call: TRBV11-3
cdr3_nt: TGTGCCAGCAGCTCCCGCGGAGGAGCTAGCGGGGCGGATACGCAGTATTTT
cdr3_aa: CASSSRGGASGADTQYF

j_call: TRBJ2-1
d_call: TRBD2
clone_size: -
v_call: TRBV7-3
cdr3_nt: TGTGCCAGCAGCGAGACTAGCGGGGGGGCCCAAAATGAGCAGTTCTTC
cdr3_aa: CASSETSGGAQNEQFF

j_call: TRBJ1-5
d_call: TRBD1
clone_size: -
v_call: TRBV19
cdr3_nt: TGTGCCAGTACCCAGGGGGTAGGCCAGCCCCAGCATTTT
cdr3_aa: CASTQGVGQPQHF

j_call: TRBJ2-5
d_call: TRBD2
clone_size: -
v_call: TRBV7-8
cdr3_nt: TGTGCCAGCAGCGTACGGACTAGCGGTGAGACCCAGTACTTC
cdr3_aa: CASSVRTSGETQYF

j_call: TRBJ2-1
d_call: TRBD1
clone_size: -
v_call: TRBV18
cdr3_nt: TGTGCCAGCTCACCACGGACAGGGATCGGGACCTACAATGAGCAGTTCTTC
cdr3_aa: CASSPRTGIGTYNEQFF

j_call: TRBJ2-7
d_call: TRBD2
clone_size: -
v_call: TRBV28
cdr3_nt: TGTGCCAGCAGTAGCATAGCGGGAGGAACCTACGAGCAGTACTTC
cdr3_aa: CASSSIAGGTYEQYF

j_call: TRBJ1-5
d_call: TRBD1
clone_size: -
v_call: TRBV28
cdr3_nt: TGTGCCAGCAGTCCGGGACAGCTTTATCAGCCCCAGCATTTT
cdr3_aa: CASSPGQLYQPQHF

j_call: TRBJ2-7
d_call: -
clone_size: -
v_call: TRBV6-1
cdr3_nt: TGTGCCAGCAGTGAGTCGGGGGACGAGCAGTACTTC
cdr3_aa: CASSESGDEQYF

j_call: TRBJ2-1
d_call: -
clone_size: -
v_call: TRBV9
cdr3_nt: TGTGCCAGCAGCTGGGGTTGGGGGCTAGTTGACGGCAATGAGCAGTTCTTC
cdr3_aa: CASSWGWGLVDGNEQFF

j_call: TRBJ1-2
d_call: -
clone_size: -
v_call: TRBV29-1
cdr3_nt: TGCAGCGTTGAAAACAGGGCCCCCTATGGCTACACCTTC
cdr3_aa: CSVENRAPYGYTF

j_call: TRBJ1-2
d_call: TRBD1
clone_size: -
v_call: TRBV6-5
cdr3_nt: TGTGCCAGCAGGTTACAGGGGGCGCCGGTCTATGGCTACACCTTC
cdr3_aa: CASRLQGAPVYGYTF

j_call: TRBJ1-4
d_call: -
clone_size: -
v_call: TRBV19
cdr3_nt: TGTGCCAGTAGACTTCAGGGGCCTAATGAAAAACTGTTTTTT
cdr3_aa: CASRLQGPNEKLFF

j_call: TRBJ1-6
d_call: -
clone_size: -
v_call: TRBV6-5
cdr3_nt: TGTGCCAGCAGCCTACAGAACTCCTATAATTCACCCCTCCACTTT
cdr3_aa: CASSLQNSYNSPLHF

j_call: TRBJ2-3
d_call: TRBD2
clone_size: -
v_call: TRBV3-1/TRBV3-2
cdr3_nt: TGTGCCAGCAGCCTTAGCGGGGGGGCTGGAGATACGCAGTATTTT
cdr3_aa: CASSLSGGAGDTQYF

j_call: TRBJ2-5
d_call: TRBD2
clone_size: -
v_call: TRBV4-2
cdr3_nt: TGTGCCAGCAGCCCCGGGACTAAAGAGACCCAGTACTTC
cdr3_aa: CASSPGTKETQYF

j_call: TRBJ2-5
d_call: -
clone_size: -
v_call: TRBV7-2
cdr3_nt: TGTGCCAGCAGCTCCCCCACCGCCCGGGAGACCCAGTACTTC
cdr3_aa: CASSSPTARETQYF

j_call: TRBJ1-2
d_call: TRBD1
clone_size: -
v_call: TRBV27
cdr3_nt: TGTGCCAGCAGTTTTGTGGCAGGGGGCCACTATGGCTACACCTTC
cdr3_aa: CASSFVAGGHYGYTF

j_call: TRBJ2-3
d_call: -
clone_size: -
v_call: TRBV5-6
cdr3_nt: TGTGCCAGCACCCACTGGACAGATACGCAGTATTTT
cdr3_aa: CASTHWTDTQYF

j_call: TRBJ1-5
d_call: TRBD1
clone_size: -
v_call: TRBV28
cdr3_nt: TGTGCCAGCAGTTTACGGACAGGGGGGGGTGATCAGCCCCAGCATTTT
cdr3_aa: CASSLRTGGGDQPQHF